This section outlines one T cell receptor beta chain sequence together with its context. The sample originates from a study of OX40 agonist ivuxolimab in advanced cancers. Study in general: Dose-escalation subjects each had hepatocellular carcinoma, melanoma, renal cell or head and neck cancer.

Sequenced by immunoSEQ multiplex PCR; TCRdb stores in-frame clones only, minus some. Of some 43,000 clones detected, 80% to 90% appear once; the ten largest clones hold 9% to 12%. The CDR3 length is 15 residues. Per germline, CDR1 MGHRA and CDR2 YSYEKL. V trimming: 0 bases; J trimming: 7 bases; junction bases outside the gene matches: 8. The specimen comprised CD4+ or CD8+ T cells sorted from blood, sampled in a trial of the OX40 agonist ivuxolimab. The sequence derives from an adult with an advanced solid tumor such as melanoma, head and neck, liver or kidney cancer. The rearrangement uses TRBV4-1 and TRBJ2-7, with 8 bases identical to TRBD2. The CDR3 sequence: CASSQEGREGQEQYF. The CDR3, as DNA: TGCGCCAGCAGCCAAGAGGGACGGGAGGGCCAGGAGCAGTACTTC.